Each of the 30 T cell receptor beta chains below was sequenced from the same sample in a study of beta chain features in type 1 diabetes. Every bit of the isolated RNA underwent reverse transcription, so sequencing read expressed TCRB transcripts. TCRdb's table, derived via immunoSEQ multiplex PCR, lists solely in-frame clones and lacks some. The sample comprises about 160,000 clones, around 8.4% of which are singletons, and more than 0.45% rests with the top ten. The study's findings and limits: For Type 1 diabetes patients, all four CD4+ subsets carried TCRB CDR3s that were moderately but significantly shorter.

These TCRs are of unknown antigen specificity. What was sequenced was central memory CD4+ T cells from blood. Receptor source: a woman between 18 and 29 years old with type 1 diabetes.

The table lists this clone with a few counts. The chain is built from TRBV6-5 and TRBJ2-5, with D tentatively TRBD1 (6 bases). Trimming took 0 bases from V and 5 from J, leaving 13 bases between them. CDR1 and CDR2 from the germline V gene are MNHEY and SVGAGI. There are 15 residues in the CDR3. The CDR3 region has the DNA TGTGCCAGCAGTTACTCGGCAGGGGTGGGGGAGACCCAGTACTTC. Translation: CASSYSAGVGETQYF.

The rearrangement joins TRBV9 to TRBJ2-2, with D hard to call. Germline V lookup: CDR1 SGDLS, CDR2 YYNGEE. The CDR3 spans 17 residues. V was trimmed by 4 bases and J by 0 bases, leaving 16 bases between them. CDR3 residues: CASSTQSYAANTGELFF. The CDR3, as DNA: TGTGCCAGCAGCACCCAAAGTTATGCGGCGAACACCGGGGAGCTGTTTTTT. The full variable domain, completed using reference TRBV9 and TRBJ2-2, is DSGVTQTPKHLITATGQRVTLRCSPRSGDLSVYWYQQSLDQGLQFLIQYYNGEERAKGNILERFSAQQFPDLHSELNLSSLELGDSALYFCASSTQSYAANTGELFFGEGSRLTVL.

The V call is TRBV30, the J call TRBJ2-3, with 9 bases lining up with TRBD2. After removal of 0 bases from V and 5 bases from J, the junction contained 0 bases not matched to a gene. The V gene's germline CDR1 is GTSNPN and CDR2 SVGIG (reference sequence). The length of the CDR3 is 13 residues. The CDR3 loop is CAWSVLAGDTQYF. CDR3 nucleotides: TGTGCCTGGAGTGTACTAGCGGGAGATACGCAGTATTTT.

V is TRBV28 and J is TRBJ1-1; D unresolved. V lost 6 bases and J 1 base, leaving 12 bases between the germline ends. The CDR3 is 14 residues long. Germline CDR1 and CDR2: MDHEN and SYDVKM. The CDR3 reads CASRPASGNTEAFF. In DNA, the CDR3 is TGTGCCAGCAGACCCGCATCGGGGAACACTGAAGCTTTCTTT.

The rearrangement uses TRBV14 and TRBJ2-1, with D unresolved. The V and J ends lost 3 bases and 5 bases respectively, with 23 bases between them. Per germline, CDR1 SGHDN and CDR2 FVKESK. The CDR3 extends over 18 amino acids. CDR3 region: CASSHRYVALALHNEQFF. In DNA form, the CDR3 reads TGTGCCAGCAGCCATCGGTATGTAGCACTGGCCCTACACAATGAGCAGTTCTTC.

This clone was observed a few times. This chain uses TRBV4-3 with TRBJ1-2; TRBD1 might be the D (5 bases). Germline V gene lookup returns CDR1 LGHNA and CDR2 YSLEER. The CDR3 sequence is 13 residues long. Between the trimmed V and J ends, which lost 4 bases and 8 bases, there was a span of 14 bases. The CDR3 is CASSLGGRAGYTF. CDR3 coding DNA: TGCGCCAGCAGCCTCGGGGGGAGGGCGGGCTACACCTTC.

The rearrangement uses TRBV7-9 and TRBJ2-4; no reliable D call. Trimming removed 2 bases from V and 6 bases from J, with 8 bases in between. CDR1 is SEHNR and CDR2 is FQNEAQ in the germline V gene (reference sequence). The CDR3 totals 13 residues. This CDR3 is CASSLSSGNIQYF. The DNA of the CDR3 is TGTGCCAGCAGCTTAAGTTCGGGAAACATTCAGTACTTC.

The J gene is TRBJ2-7, the V gene TRBV21-1; the table assigns TRBD1, which was not confirmed against the DNA. TRBV21-1 is designated a pseudogene. The CDR3 totals 12 residues. For the CDR3, the DNA is TGTGCCAGCAGCAATAGTGGGCTGGAGCAGTACTTC. Amino acids: CASSNSGLEQYF.

Concerning this clone: The same CDR3 is also encoded by other DNA sequences in this sample. CDR3: CASSPRQLSGNTIYF. The CDR3 DNA follows: TGTGCCAGCTCACCCCGACAGCTCTCTGGAAACACCATATATTTT. The gene calls are TRBV18 and TRBJ1-3; D possibly corresponds to TRBD1 (5 bases). V was cut by 3 bases and J by 0 bases, with 9 bases left in between. The germline V gene encodes CDR1 KGHSH and CDR2 LQKENI. The CDR3 sequence is 15 residues long.

This clone was seen a few times. V and J are TRBV9 and TRBJ2-7, with D uncertain. V lost 4 bases and J lost 2, with 13 bases in between. CDR3 length equals 14 residues. Germline CDR1 is SGDLS and CDR2 is YYNGEE. DNA of the CDR3: TGTGCCAGCAGCCCCGGTTTCCCACCCTACGAGCAGTACTTC. This translates into CASSPGFPPYEQYF.

The rearrangement uses TRBV6-5 and TRBJ1-4; possible D gene TRBD1, 5 bases. The CDR3 runs to 16 residues. In germline, CDR1 is MNHEY, CDR2 SVGAGI. Trimming took off 0 bases at V and 7 bases at J, with 15 bases between the two ends. The chain's CDR3 is CASSYSVGGESEKLFF. In DNA, the CDR3 is TGTGCCAGCAGTTACTCAGTCGGGGGGGAGAGTGAAAAACTGTTTTTT.

This clone was recorded once. The J gene is TRBJ1-1, the V gene TRBV7-9, with a weak D call TRBD1 (6 bases). CDR3 length equals 14 residues. Trimming stripped 3 bases from V and 5 bases from J, with 13 bases between. Germline CDR1 and CDR2: SEHNR and FQNEAQ (reference sequence). For the CDR3, the DNA is TGTGCCAGCAGCTTGGGAGTTCAGGGGACTGAAGCTTTCTTT. Translation gives CASSLGVQGTEAFF.

This clone has only a few counts. The chain links TRBV7-2 to TRBJ1-1; the match to TRBD1 covers 10 bases. In germline, CDR1 is SGHTA, CDR2 FQGNSA. After removal of 5 bases from V and 9 bases from J, the junction contained 3 bases not matched to a gene. CDR3 length equals 12 residues. CDR3 sequence: CASSIDRGQAFF. The DNA for the CDR3 is TGTGCCAGCAGCATCGACAGGGGGCAAGCTTTCTTT. Looking up the rest from reference TRBV7-2 and TRBJ1-1 gives the full variable domain: GAGVSQSPSNKVTEKGKDVELRCDPISGHTALYWYRQSLGQGLEFLIYFQGNSAPDKSGLPSDRFSAERTGGSVSTLTIQRTQQEDSAVYLCASSIDRGQAFFGQGTRLTVV.

This clone was observed a few times. This chain uses TRBV9 with TRBJ2-5, with D tentatively TRBD1 (5 bases). This CDR3 contains 15 residues. CDR1 is SGDLS and CDR2 is YYNGEE in the germline V gene. V lost 3 bases to trimming and J lost 2 bases, with 14 bases between them. CDR3 protein: CASSAGAGLQETQYF. DNA of the CDR3: TGTGCCAGCAGCGCTGGTGCAGGGCTACAAGAGACCCAGTACTTC.

This clone was detected a few times. This rearrangement joins TRBV2 to TRBJ1-2, with D possibly matching TRBD1 (6 bases). Germline CDR1 SNHLY, CDR2 FYNNEI. The germline V and J ends were trimmed by 3 bases and 8 bases, with 10 bases remaining between them. The CDR3 has 12 residues. CDR3 DNA sequence: TGTGCCAGCAGTGAGTCCAGGGGAGGCTACACCTTC. It encodes CASSESRGGYTF.

J is TRBJ1-6 and V is TRBV23-1; 7 bases map to TRBD1. TRBV23-1 is annotated as an ORF whose role is uncertain. Losses at the gene ends were 5 bases for V and 10 bases for J; bases not matched to a gene: 11. CDR3 size: 15 residues. The chain's CDR3 is CASSLTGSRSSPLHF. Here the CDR3 DNA reads TGCGCCAGCAGTTTGACAGGGTCCAGGTCGTCACCCCTCCACTTT.

The V and J genes are TRBV5-4 and TRBJ2-2; tentatively, D is TRBD2 (6 bases). The CDR3 is 15 residues long. V was clipped by 3 bases and J by 5 bases, with 14 bases between them. Germline CDR1 SGHNT, CDR2 YYREEE (reference sequence). Here the CDR3 DNA reads TGTGCCAGCAGCTCCCCGCATGGGGGGACCGGGGAGCTGTTTTTT. Translating it yields CASSSPHGGTGELFF.

V and J are TRBV7-2 and TRBJ1-1, with D uncertain. V shed 5 bases and J shed 1 base, with 8 bases lying between them. The germline gives CDR1 SGHTA, CDR2 FQGNSA. This CDR3 contains 13 residues. The CDR3 nucleotides are TGTGCCAGCAGCGGCCGGGAGAACACTGAAGCTTTCTTT. This gives the protein CASSGRENTEAFF.

This clone has only a few counts. The chain employs TRBV29-1 and TRBJ1-1; 8 nucleotides agree with TRBD1. The trim removed 6 bases at V and 8 bases at J, leaving 17 bases unmatched. The CDR3 has 15 amino acids. In germline, CDR1 is SQVTM, CDR2 ANQGSEA. The CDR3 sequence is CSVQKQIDRGSEAFF. CDR3 DNA sequence: TGCAGCGTCCAAAAACAGATAGACAGGGGCTCGGAAGCTTTCTTT.

This clone was seen more than once but under ten times. The chain carries TRBV6-6 and TRBJ1-2, with D tentatively TRBD1 (6 bases). Trimming took off 6 bases at V and 6 bases at J, with 14 bases between the two ends. Per germline, CDR1 MNHNY and CDR2 SVGAGI (reference sequence). The CDR3 is 13 amino acids. CDR3 amino acids: CASSQDRQNGYTF. In nucleotides, the CDR3 is TGTGCCAGCAGCCAAGACAGGCAGAATGGCTACACCTTC.

The V gene is TRBV9, the J gene TRBJ1-1, with D unclear. Germline assignment: CDR1 SGDLS and CDR2 YYNGEE. The CDR3 covers 13 residues. Trimming left V 4 bases short and J 11 bases short, with 18 bases between. Written as DNA, the CDR3 is TGTGCCAGCAGCCATGGGAGCAGCGGTCTGGCTTTCTTT. Its translation: CASSHGSSGLAFF. Supplemented by reference TRBV9 and TRBJ1-1, the full variable domain reads DSGVTQTPKHLITATGQRVTLRCSPRSGDLSVYWYQQSLDQGLQFLIQYYNGEERAKGNILERFSAQQFPDLHSELNLSSLELGDSALYFCASSHGSSGLAFFGQGTRLTVV.

V and J are TRBV4-3 and TRBJ1-4; 7 bases agree with TRBD1. The CDR3 spans 15 residues. Germline assignment: CDR1 LGHNA and CDR2 YSLEER. V dropped 1 base and J dropped 5; count of bases not matched to a gene: 4. The CDR3 region is CASSQAVGQNEKLFF. DNA of the CDR3: TGCGCCAGCAGCCAAGCTGTGGGACAGAATGAAAAACTGTTTTTT.

This clone has a handful of counts. The rearrangement links TRBV14 to TRBJ1-1, with D possibly TRBD1 on 5 matching bases. V lost 8 bases and J 2 bases, leaving 9 bases between the germline ends. The germline CDR1 and CDR2 sequences are SGHDN and FVKESK. The CDR3 length is 12 residues. CDR3 sequence reads: CASAGGNTEAFF. The DNA for the CDR3 is TGTGCCAGCGCGGGGGGTAACACTGAAGCTTTCTTT.

The chain is built from TRBV6-6 and TRBJ2-5; no clear D. Germline-derived CDR1 and CDR2 are MNHNY and SVGAGI (reference sequence). Trimming took off 4 bases at V and 1 base at J, with 4 bases between the two ends. This CDR3 region has 12 residues. The CDR3 nucleotides are TGTGCCAGCAGTTTCGGCCAAGAGACCCAGTACTTC. Translation: CASSFGQETQYF.

V and J are TRBV11-3 and TRBJ2-1; the match to TRBD2 covers 8 bases. The CDR3 contains 13 residues. Unmatched junction bases numbered 8, after V lost 6 bases and J lost 10 bases. Germline lookup yields CDR1 SGHNT and CDR2 YENEEA. The CDR3, as DNA: TGTGCCAGCAGAATTAGCGGGATAGGGGAGCAGTTCTTC. Translating gives CASRISGIGEQFF.

This rearrangement joins TRBV18 to TRBJ2-7; TRBD1 agrees at 10 bases. Germline assignment: CDR1 KGHSH and CDR2 LQKENI. This CDR3 region has 13 residues. The ends lost 7 bases at V and 5 bases at J; junction bases unmatched: 5. Written as DNA, the CDR3 is TGTGCCAGCTTCGGACAGGGGGGCGACGAGCAGTACTTC. Its translation is CASFGQGGDEQYF.

V gene TRBV18 combines with J gene TRBJ2-5, with a possible D match to TRBD2 (7 bases). Per the germline V gene, CDR1 is KGHSH and CDR2 is LQKENI. CDR3 length: 15 residues. The ends were cut back, 3 bases at V and 0 bases at J, with 11 bases in the middle. The DNA of the CDR3 is TGTGCCAGCTCACCCGGAGGGGGGGACCAAGAGACCCAGTACTTC. Translated: CASSPGGGDQETQYF.

The chain has TRBV2 and TRBJ2-2; 7 bases are a match to TRBD2. CDR3 length: 16 amino acids. Germline values: CDR1 SNHLY, CDR2 FYNNEI. V shed 2 bases and J 0 bases; nucleotides not matched to a gene: 3. CDR3: CASSERSGTNTGELFF. In nucleotides, the CDR3 is TGTGCCAGCAGTGAAAGGAGCGGGACGAACACCGGGGAGCTGTTTTTT.

On this clone itself: The sample holds other DNA sequences that translate to the same CDR3. This CDR3 reads CASSLSGTGELFF. In DNA form, the CDR3 reads TGCGCCAGCAGCTTATCCGGCACCGGGGAGCTGTTTTTT. This chain uses TRBV5-1 with TRBJ2-2, with no clear D. Trimming took 2 bases from V and 4 from J, leaving 6 bases between them. This CDR3 spans 13 amino acids. Germline V lookup: CDR1 SGHRS, CDR2 YFSETQ. The whole variable domain, remainder taken from reference TRBV5-1 and TRBJ2-2, is KAGVTQTPRYLIKTRGQQVTLSCSPISGHRSVSWYQQTPGQGLQFLFEYFSETQRNKGNFPGRFSGRQFSNSRSEMNVSTLELGDSALYLCASSLSGTGELFFGEGSRLTVL.

This sequence joins TRBV29-1 and TRBJ2-1; TRBD2 agrees at 14 bases. Germline V gene lookup returns CDR1 SQVTM and CDR2 ANQGSEA. The CDR3 covers 13 residues. Losses at the gene ends were 8 bases for V and 7 bases for J; bases not matched to a gene: 4. CDR3 sequence: CSSGTSGRNEQFF. DNA of the CDR3: TGCAGCTCTGGGACTAGCGGGAGAAATGAGCAGTTCTTC.